This paragraph reports one T cell receptor (beta chain). The data derive from a study of control samples from healthy donors and cancer patients. The germline V gene encodes CDR1 SGHAT and CDR2 FQNNGV. This CDR3 contains 14 residues. Deletions cut 5 bases from V and 0 bases from J, with 11 bases between. Generated by immunoSEQ multiplex PCR, the TCRdb table keeps only in-frame clones and is missing some. The sample carries over 150,000 clones, 75% to 95% recorded once. The sequenced sample was blood. The clonotype originates from a woman aged 40 to 50 in good health. V is TRBV11-2 and J is TRBJ2-7, with D perhaps matching TRBD1 (6 bases). Written as DNA, the CDR3 is TGTGCCAGCAGCCGAGGGGGATCCTCCTACGAGCAGTACTTC. It yields the protein CASSRGGSSYEQYF. Supplemented by reference TRBV11-2 and TRBJ2-7, the full variable domain reads EAGVAQSPRYKIIEKRQSVAFWCNPISGHATLYWYQQILGQGPKLLIQFQNNGVVDDSQLPKDRFSAERLKGVDSTLKIQPAKLEDSAVYLCASSRGGSSYEQYFGPGTRLTVT.